The rows below give T cell receptor beta chains drawn from one sample of a study of long-term antiretroviral therapy in people with HIV. Some clones are missing from TCRdb's copy, which holds only in-frame ones; the method was immunoSEQ multiplex PCR. The data contain over 8,500 clones, 76% of them seen just once; the ten biggest clones take up around a fifth. Sequenced material: unsorted PBMCs, taken at the start of antiretroviral therapy, before treatment. All receptors come from a man younger than 40 with HIV. Both conserved end residues are part of each CDR3. A D gene is named only where the DNA matches it firmly. Not every row has a clone size; where given, it reads once, few, many or a size class.

. | TRBJ1-2 | TRBV10-1 | . | CASSPGPNYGYTF | TGCGCCAGCTCACCAGGGCCCAACTATGGCTACACCTTC
TRBD1 | TRBJ1-2 | TRBV6-1 | . | CASSGGTGNYGYTF | TGTGCCAGCAGTGGGGGGACAGGAAACTATGGCTACACCTTC
. | TRBJ2-1 | TRBV7-3 | once | CASSLGLAINEQFF | TGTGCCAGCAGCTTAGGGCTAGCCATCAATGAGCAGTTCTTC
. | TRBJ2-1 | TRBV5-1 | . | CASSLYSGAPYNEQFF | TGCGCCAGCAGCTTATACTCGGGGGCCCCCTACAATGAGCAGTTCTTC
. | TRBJ1-2 | TRBV7-9 | . | CASSMGDRIDSYGYTF | TGTGCCAGCAGCATGGGAGACCGAATCGATAGCTATGGCTACACCTTC
. | TRBJ1-2 | TRBV7-9 | . | CASSPDGPYGYTF | TGTGCCAGCAGCCCGGACGGGCCCTATGGCTACACCTTC
. | TRBJ2-1 | TRBV9 | few | CASSAQTYTYNEQFF | TGTGCCAGCAGCGCCCAGACCTACACCTACAATGAGCAGTTCTTC
TRBD2 | TRBJ2-7 | TRBV10-2 | once | CASSLIAGGSYEQYF | TGCGCCAGCAGTTTGATAGCGGGGGGTTCCTACGAGCAGTACTTC
. | TRBJ1-1 | TRBV2 | . | CASMRGGENTEAFF | TGTGCCAGCATGAGGGGAGGGGAGAACACTGAAGCTTTCTTT
TRBD1 | TRBJ1-1 | TRBV25-1 | . | CASSGLGQGVWNTEAFF | TGTGCCAGCAGTGGCCTGGGACAGGGGGTCTGGAACACTGAAGCTTTCTTT
. | TRBJ1-1 | TRBV18 | . | CASSPQRNTEAFF | TGTGCCAGCTCACCACAGCGGAACACTGAAGCTTTCTTT
. | TRBJ2-7 | TRBV28 | . | CASTPFAGGEQYF | TGTGCCAGCACCCCCTTCGCCGGCGGGGAGCAGTACTTC
. | TRBJ2-7 | TRBV28 | . | CASSPRQDSVSYEQYF | TGTGCCAGCAGCCCCCGGCAGGACAGCGTCTCCTACGAGCAGTACTTC
. | TRBJ2-1 | TRBV27 | . | CASSGLSHEQFF | TGTGCCAGCAGCGGACTTTCCCATGAGCAGTTCTTC
. | TRBJ1-1 | TRBV15 | . | CATSRDKGENTEAFF | TGTGCCACCAGCAGAGATAAGGGGGAGAACACTGAAGCTTTCTTT
. | TRBJ2-1 | TRBV7-2 | . | CASSFPGNEQFF | TGTGCCAGCAGCTTCCCGGGTAATGAGCAGTTCTTC
TRBD2 | TRBJ2-1 | TRBV28 | . | CASSFGGSSYNEQFF | TGTGCCAGCAGTTTCGGCGGGAGCTCCTACAATGAGCAGTTCTTC
TRBD2 | TRBJ2-1 | TRBV10-2 | . | CASTRGLAFGNEQFF | TGCGCCAGCACCAGGGGACTAGCCTTCGGCAATGAGCAGTTCTTC
. | TRBJ2-3 | TRBV10-1 | large | CASSTGHRTDTQYF | TGCGCCAGCAGTACCGGACACCGCACAGATACGCAGTATTTT
. | TRBJ1-2 | TRBV5-5 | . | CASSTSSNYGYTF | TGTGCCAGCAGTACATCCTCGAACTATGGCTACACCTTC
TRBD2 | TRBJ2-7 | TRBV9 | medium-sized | CASSATSGGLGEQYF | TGTGCCAGCAGCGCGACTAGCGGGGGGCTTGGGGAGCAGTACTTC
TRBD2 | TRBJ2-1 | TRBV6-4 | . | CASSVTSGSHNEQFF | TGTGCCAGCAGTGTAACTAGCGGGAGCCACAATGAGCAGTTCTTC
. | TRBJ2-2 | TRBV19 | few | CASSPGAIFTGELFF | TGTGCCAGTAGTCCAGGGGCCATCTTCACCGGGGAGCTGTTTTTT
. | TRBJ2-6 | TRBV19 | . | CASHSSGANVLTF | TGTGCCAGTCACAGCTCTGGGGCCAACGTCCTGACTTTC
TRBD2 | TRBJ2-7 | TRBV10-2 | . | CASSERTSGLYEQYF | TGCGCCAGCAGTGAGCGGACTAGCGGCCTCTACGAGCAGTACTTC
TRBD2 | TRBJ2-3 | TRBV2 | . | CASSPLTSGTDTQYF | TGTGCCAGCAGTCCCCTGACTAGCGGTACAGATACGCAGTATTTT
. | TRBJ1-1 | TRBV11-2 | . | CASSYGGTEAFF | TGTGCCAGCAGCTACGGGGGCACTGAAGCTTTCTTT
TRBD1 | TRBJ2-7 | TRBV30 | . | CAWSTYDREHEQYF | TGTGCCTGGAGTACCTACGACAGGGAACACGAGCAGTACTTC
. | TRBJ1-4 | TRBV5-1 | . | CASSSGEGVTNEKLFF | TGCGCCAGCAGCTCCGGCGAGGGGGTCACTAATGAAAAACTGTTTTTT
. | TRBJ2-3 | TRBV11-2 | . | CASSSPPQTLDTQYF | TGTGCCAGCAGCTCACCACCACAGACATTAGATACGCAGTATTTT
. | TRBJ2-7 | TRBV5-1 | . | CASSMIPRSLTYEQYF | TGCGCCAGCAGCATGATCCCTCGGTCACTCACCTACGAGCAGTACTTC
. | TRBJ2-1 | TRBV4-1 | . | CASSQERGEQFF | TGCGCCAGCAGCCAGGAGAGGGGTGAGCAGTTCTTC
. | TRBJ2-3 | TRBV11-2 | . | CASSLGVTGLRDTQYF | TGTGCCAGCAGCTTAGGAGTGACGGGCCTTAGAGATACGCAGTATTTT
. | TRBJ2-2 | TRBV2 | . | CASSGGGTGWSAGELFF | TGTGCCAGCAGTGGGGGCGGTACAGGGTGGTCGGCCGGGGAGCTGTTTTTT
. | TRBJ1-1 | TRBV29-1 | . | CSVASPEAFF | TGCAGCGTTGCTTCCCCTGAAGCTTTCTTT
TRBD1 | TRBJ2-7 | TRBV27 | . | CASSLGSRWENRGYEQYF | TGTGCCAGCAGTTTAGGATCCAGGTGGGAGAACAGGGGTTACGAGCAGTACTTC
. | TRBJ2-7 | TRBV10-3 | once | CAISGTGGLAEPYEQYF | TGTGCCATCAGTGGCACCGGGGGGCTAGCGGAACCTTACGAGCAGTACTTC
TRBD2 | TRBJ2-5 | TRBV6-1 | few | CASRLLAGRETQYF | TGTGCCAGCAGGTTACTAGCGGGAAGGGAGACCCAGTACTTC
TRBD1 | TRBJ1-5 | TRBV10-3 | . | CAISEGTGSVMSNQPQHF | TGTGCCATCAGTGAGGGGACAGGGTCGGTGATGAGCAATCAGCCCCAGCATTTT
. | TRBJ2-2 | TRBV11-2 | . | CASSLLPPTGELFF | TGTGCCAGCAGCTTACTACCTCCCACCGGGGAGCTGTTTTTT
TRBD2 | TRBJ2-1 | TRBV30 | once | CAWTSWTSGSGYNEQFF | TGTGCCTGGACTTCGTGGACTAGCGGGAGCGGCTACAATGAGCAGTTCTTC
TRBD2 | TRBJ2-7 | TRBV6-5 | . | CASTNAGGLSEQYF | TGTGCCAGCACGAATGCGGGGGGGCTTTCCGAGCAGTACTTC
. | TRBJ2-7 | TRBV7-2 | once | CASSPPGRVGEQYF | TGTGCCAGCAGCCCCCCAGGCAGGGTTGGCGAGCAGTACTTC
. | TRBJ2-7 | TRBV10-2 | . | CASSDLTSWSYEQYF | TGCGCCAGCAGTGACTTGACCTCGTGGTCCTACGAGCAGTACTTC
. | TRBJ1-2 | TRBV6-1 | . | CAIQDSHRSGYTF | TGTGCCATTCAGGACAGCCACCGGTCGGGCTACACCTTC
TRBD1 | TRBJ2-1 | TRBV18 | . | CARLTTGISTNEQFF | TGTGCCAGACTGACGACAGGGATCTCTACAAATGAGCAGTTCTTC
TRBD1 | TRBJ1-4 | TRBV7-9 | . | CASSLAPGTGGYNEKLFF | TGTGCCAGCAGCTTAGCGCCCGGGACAGGGGGCTATAATGAAAAACTGTTTTTT
. | TRBJ1-2 | TRBV18 | . | CASSPQALADGYTF | TGTGCCAGCTCACCTCAGGCTTTGGCGGATGGCTACACCTTC
. | TRBJ2-7 | TRBV29-1 | . | CSVEIAGLGEQYF | TGCAGCGTTGAGATCGCGGGACTGGGCGAGCAGTACTTC
TRBD2 | TRBJ2-5 | TRBV19 | once | CASSNPDSGKRETQYF | TGTGCCAGTAGTAATCCCGACAGCGGGAAACGAGAGACCCAGTACTTC
. | TRBJ2-5 | TRBV11-1 | . | CASSLEQPQETQYF | TGTGCCAGCAGCTTAGAACAGCCCCAAGAGACCCAGTACTTC
. | TRBJ2-2 | TRBV5-1 | . | CASSLPPDREDFGELFF | TGCGCCAGCAGCTTGCCTCCAGACAGGGAGGATTTCGGGGAGCTGTTTTTT
TRBD1 | TRBJ2-7 | TRBV10-3 | . | CAISHPGGYEQYF | TGTGCCATCAGTCATCCAGGGGGCTACGAGCAGTACTTC
TRBD1 | TRBJ2-7 | TRBV7-8 | . | CASSLGQQGSHPYEQYF | TGTGCCAGCAGCTTAGGTCAACAGGGGAGTCATCCCTACGAGCAGTACTTC
. | TRBJ2-7 | TRBV29-1 | . | CSAEEGSYEQYF | TGCAGCGCCGAGGAAGGAAGCTACGAGCAGTACTTC
. | TRBJ1-6 | TRBV5-4 | . | CASSLEVNTSPLHF | TGTGCCAGCAGCTTGGAGGTAAATACTTCACCCCTCCACTTT
. | TRBJ1-5 | TRBV7-9 | few | CATQTANNQPQHF | TGTGCCACCCAGACAGCAAATAATCAGCCCCAGCATTTT
TRBD1 | TRBJ2-3 | TRBV12-5 | . | CASAMDRVTDTQYF | TGTGCTAGTGCCATGGACAGGGTCACAGATACGCAGTATTTT
. | TRBJ1-2 | TRBV19 | . | CASSFVGGVDYGYTF | TGTGCCAGTAGTTTCGTTGGGGGCGTCGACTATGGCTACACCTTC